The present T cell receptor (beta chain) was sequenced within a study of T-cell memory formation after mild COVID-19. Study-wide context: TCR clusters were largely donor specific.

Regarding the study as a whole: Clones contracting across day 15 to 85 had a balanced CD4/CD8 profile; later expanding clones leaned CD4+. Contracting CD4+ clones sat mainly in CM and EM; CD8+ in EMRA.

The CDR3 is 17 residues long. Trimming cost V 3 bases and J 5 bases; bases outside gene matches: 8. Germline V CDR1 and CDR2: SGHRS, YFSETQ. After 5'RACE with constant-segment primers, TCR alpha and TCR beta cDNA libraries carrying sample barcodes and UMIs were obtained. TCRdb recomputed calls from the 5' RACE reads with MiXCR, one row per CDR3 protein. The profile covers more than 100,000 distinct CDR3 sequences, with roughly 6.2% appearing a single time and about 2.2% taken by the ten largest. This clonotype occurred many times. Its target is unknown. This TCR was sampled from an adult woman who had mild COVID-19 (a few samples of this study predate the infection). Cell type and time point are not known. V and J are TRBV5-1 and TRBJ2-1; 13 nucleotides agree with TRBD2. Material for sequencing was PBMCs or a T cell subset sorted from them (not recorded which). For the CDR3, the DNA is TGCGCCAGCAGCTCCTCAGCCACTAGCGGGAGGGACAATGAGCAGTTCTTC. It yields the protein CASSSSATSGRDNEQFF.